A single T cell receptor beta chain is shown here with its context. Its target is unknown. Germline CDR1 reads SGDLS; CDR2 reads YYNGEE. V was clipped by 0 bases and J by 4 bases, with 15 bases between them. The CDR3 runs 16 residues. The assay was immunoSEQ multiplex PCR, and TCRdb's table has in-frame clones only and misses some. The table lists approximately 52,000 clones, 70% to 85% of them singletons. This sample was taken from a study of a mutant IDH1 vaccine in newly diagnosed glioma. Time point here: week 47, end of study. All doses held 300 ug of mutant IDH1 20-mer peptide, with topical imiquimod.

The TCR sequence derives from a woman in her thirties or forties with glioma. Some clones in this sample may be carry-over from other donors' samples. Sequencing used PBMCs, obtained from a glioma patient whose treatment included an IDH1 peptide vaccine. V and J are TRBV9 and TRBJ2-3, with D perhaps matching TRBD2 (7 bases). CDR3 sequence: CASSVAGGSPSDTQYF. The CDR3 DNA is TGTGCCAGCAGCGTAGCGGGGGGCTCCCCTTCAGATACGCAGTATTTT.